A selection of T cell receptor beta chains follows, all from one sample in a study of shared clonotypes between healthy human individuals. Clones were read by immunoSEQ multiplex PCR, and TCRdb kept only the in-frame ones, dropping some. The sample has around 1,100,000 clones, roughly 80% seen once. The sequenced sample consisted of memory CD4+ T cells from PBMCs. The receptor set was obtained from a man younger than 35 in good health. Some clones in this sample may be carry-over from other donors' samples. CDR3s include the opening cysteine and the closing phenylalanine or tryptophan. D genes are given only for firm matches. Size values are once, few and many counts, or a class for expanded clones, and some rows have none.

TRBJ1-4 TRBV18 . . TGTGCCAGCTCACCACCGGCAGGTGAAAAACTGTTTTTT CASSPPAGEKLFF
TRBJ2-7 TRBV5-8 TRBD2 . TGTGCCAGCAGCTTACTAGCGGGAGCGTACGAGCAGTACTTC CASSLLAGAYEQYF
TRBJ2-7 TRBV5-5 TRBD2 . TGTGCCAGCAGCTCGACTCTAGCGGGGGGCGGCTTCGGGCAGTACTTC CASSSTLAGGGFGQYF
TRBJ2-7 TRBV18 . . TGTGCCAGCTCACCACAGTGGGGCTGGCCGAGTGAGCAGTACTTC CASSPQWGWPSEQYF
TRBJ2-1 TRBV12-5 TRBD2 . TGTGCTAGTGGCACTATGGCGGGGGTCTACAATGAGCAGTTCTTC CASGTMAGVYNEQFF
TRBJ2-6 TRBV7-9 . . TGTGCCAGCAGCGCTAGACTCTCTGGGGCCAACGTCCTGACTTTC CASSARLSGANVLTF
TRBJ2-1 TRBV4-3 . . TGCGCCAGCAGCCAAGGGTTCGGTAGCGCGAACAATGAGCAGTTCTTC CASSQGFGSANNEQFF
TRBJ2-1 TRBV28 TRBD2 . TGTGCCAGTCGTTTAGCGGGAGGACCGGGTAATGAGCAGTTCTTC CASRLAGGPGNEQFF
TRBJ1-1 TRBV7-9 . . TGTGCCAGCAGCTTAAATGGGGGTGAAGCTTTCTTT CASSLNGGEAFF
TRBJ2-7 TRBV6-6 TRBD1 once TGTGCCAGCAATCCAGGGGGCGCCGGCTACGAGCAGTACTTC CASNPGGAGYEQYF
TRBJ2-7 TRBV11-3 . . TGTGCCAGCAGCTCAGGACAGACCTACGAGCAGTACTTC CASSSGQTYEQYF
TRBJ2-5 TRBV11-2 TRBD1 . TGTGCCAGCAGCGACTGGACAGGATCGATAGAGACCCAGTACTTC CASSDWTGSIETQYF
TRBJ2-7 TRBV7-8 TRBD2 many TGTGCCAGCAGCCCTGCGGGGGGCGTCTACGAGCAGTACTTC CASSPAGGVYEQYF
TRBJ1-5 TRBV20-1 . . TGCAGTGCTAGAGAGGGTCAGCCCCAGCATTTT CSAREGQPQHF
TRBJ1-5 TRBV6-1 . . TGTGCCAGCAGTGAGGGGTTTGACCAGCATTTT CASSEGFDQHF
TRBJ1-4 TRBV6-1 . . TGTGCCAGCAGTGCAGGGGCGCGGGCGGGACTGTTTTTT CASSAGARAGLFF
TRBJ1-4 TRBV5-1 TRBD1 . TGCGCCAGCAGCTTTCAGGGGGGAACTAATGAAAAACTGTTTTTT CASSFQGGTNEKLFF
TRBJ1-1 TRBV25-1 . . TGTGCCAGCAGTGAACCAGGGTCGGGGAGGGGCCGTGAAGCTTTCTTT CASSEPGSGRGREAFF
TRBJ1-1 TRBV5-8 . . TGTGCCAGCAGCTTGTTGCGGACGAACACTGAAGCTTTCTTT CASSLLRTNTEAFF
TRBJ2-7 TRBV11-2 TRBD1 . TGTGCCAGCAGCGGAGGGGGGACAGGAGTATACGAGCAGTACTTC CASSGGGTGVYEQYF
TRBJ2-5 TRBV11-2 . . TGTGCCAGCAGCTTCGGGTTGTACCAAGAGACCCAGTACTTC CASSFGLYQETQYF
TRBJ1-1 TRBV28 . . TGTGCCAGCAGTTTCGAGGGTGCCACTGAAGCTTTCTTT CASSFEGATEAFF
TRBJ2-3 TRBV7-9 TRBD2 . TGTGCCAGCAGCTTACCACGAGGACTAGCGGGGATCACAGATACGCAGTATTTT CASSLPRGLAGITDTQYF
TRBJ1-2 TRBV5-6 TRBD1 . TGTGCCAGCAGTTTAGGACAGGCCCGCGGGCGCTACACCTTC CASSLGQARGRYTF
TRBJ2-2 TRBV6-1 TRBD1 . TGTGCCAGCAGTGAAGGGACAGGGACACCCGGGGAGCTGTTTTTT CASSEGTGTPGELFF
TRBJ2-1 TRBV7-9 . . TGTGCCAGCAGCTTAAGACCAGAGATTTACAATGAGCAGTTCTTC CASSLRPEIYNEQFF
TRBJ1-5 TRBV10-2 . . TGCGCCAGCAGTGTGGCTAGCAATCAGCCCCAGCATTTT CASSVASNQPQHF
TRBJ1-4 TRBV6-1 . . TGTGCCAGCACGAGGTGGGGGGGCACTGAAAAACTGTTTTTT CASTRWGGTEKLFF
TRBJ1-3 TRBV6-1 . . TGTGCCAGCAGTGAAAACACAAACGGTGGAAACACCATATATTTT CASSENTNGGNTIYF
TRBJ1-2 TRBV19 TRBD1 many TGTGCCAGTAGTATCTTCGGACAGGGGAAGGGGTATGGCTACACCTTC CASSIFGQGKGYGYTF
TRBJ2-3 TRBV30 TRBD2 . TGTGCCTGGAGTTCCACTTTCGGGACTAGGGGTGATACGCAGTATTTT CAWSSTFGTRGDTQYF
TRBJ2-3 TRBV4-1 . . TGCGCCAGCAGCCAAGGAGGCCTTGGGGATACGCAGTATTTT CASSQGGLGDTQYF
TRBJ1-6 TRBV15 . once TGTGCCACCAGCAGAGACAGTGGGGCCCTCCACTTT CATSRDSGALHF
TRBJ1-2 TRBV11-2 . . TGTGCCAGCAGCTTAGAGGGGCAGGGAAGAAATGGCTACACCTTC CASSLEGQGRNGYTF
TRBJ2-2 TRBV2 . . TGTGCCAGCAGCGAATGGGTGTCCTCGGGGGGGGAGCTGTTTTTT CASSEWVSSGGELFF
TRBJ2-6 TRBV20-1 . once TGCAGTGCCCCAGTGATCAACGTCCTGACTTTC CSAPVINVLTF
TRBJ1-5 TRBV7-9 . once TGTGCCAGCAGCTTAGAGGTGTATCAGCCCCAGCATTTT CASSLEVYQPQHF